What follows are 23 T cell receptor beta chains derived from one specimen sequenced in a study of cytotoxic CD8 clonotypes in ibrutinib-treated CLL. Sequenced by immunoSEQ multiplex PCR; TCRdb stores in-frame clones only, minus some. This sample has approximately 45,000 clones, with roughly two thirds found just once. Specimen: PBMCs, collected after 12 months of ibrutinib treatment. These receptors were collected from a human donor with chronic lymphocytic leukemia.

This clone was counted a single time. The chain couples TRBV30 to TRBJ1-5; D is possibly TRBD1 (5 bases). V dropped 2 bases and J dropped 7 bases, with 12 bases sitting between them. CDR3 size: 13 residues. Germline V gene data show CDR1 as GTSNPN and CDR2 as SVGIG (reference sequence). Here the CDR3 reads CAWSLGGEQPQHF. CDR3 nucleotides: TGTGCCTGGAGTCTGGGGGGGGAGCAGCCCCAGCATTTT.

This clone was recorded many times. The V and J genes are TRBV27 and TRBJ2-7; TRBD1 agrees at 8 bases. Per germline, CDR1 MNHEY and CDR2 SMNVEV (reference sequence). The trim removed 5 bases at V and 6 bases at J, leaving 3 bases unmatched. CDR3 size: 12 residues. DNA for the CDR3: TGTGCCAGCAGTACGGACAGGGTCGAGCAGTACTTC. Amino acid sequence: CASSTDRVEQYF.

In DNA, the CDR3 is TGTGCCAGCATTGATGAGGGGATTCTCTATGGCTACACCTTC. It translates to CASIDEGILYGYTF. V gene TRBV2 combines with J gene TRBJ1-2, with D possibly TRBD1 on 5 matching bases. CDR1 and CDR2 (germline): SNHLY, FYNNEI. The germline V and J ends were trimmed by 7 bases and 4 bases, with 16 bases remaining between them. The CDR3 length is 14 residues.

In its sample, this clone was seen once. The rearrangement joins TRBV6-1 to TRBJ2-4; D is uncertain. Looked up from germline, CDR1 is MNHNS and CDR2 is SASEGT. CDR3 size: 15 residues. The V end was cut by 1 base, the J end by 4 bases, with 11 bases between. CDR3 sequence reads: CASSEGGGVKNIQYF. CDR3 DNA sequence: TGTGCCAGCAGTGAAGGGGGTGGGGTTAAAAACATTCAGTACTTC.

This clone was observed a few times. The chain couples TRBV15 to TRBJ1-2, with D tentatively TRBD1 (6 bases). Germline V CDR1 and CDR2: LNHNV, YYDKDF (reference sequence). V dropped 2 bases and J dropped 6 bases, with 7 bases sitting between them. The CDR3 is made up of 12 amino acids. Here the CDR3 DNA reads TGTGCCACCAGCAGAAACAGGGATGGCTACACCTTC. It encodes CATSRNRDGYTF.

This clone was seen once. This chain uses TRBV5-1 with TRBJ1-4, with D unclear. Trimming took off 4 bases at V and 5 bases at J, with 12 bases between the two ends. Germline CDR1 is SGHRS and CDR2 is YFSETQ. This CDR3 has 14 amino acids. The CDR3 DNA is TGCGCCAGCAGCATCCGGGCCGAAAATGAAAAACTGTTTTTT. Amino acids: CASSIRAENEKLFF.

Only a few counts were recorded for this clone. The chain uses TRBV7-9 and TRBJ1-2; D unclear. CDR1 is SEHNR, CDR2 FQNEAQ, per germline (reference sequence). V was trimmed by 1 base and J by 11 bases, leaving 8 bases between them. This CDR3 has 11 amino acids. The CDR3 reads CASSLGVPYTF. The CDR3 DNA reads TGTGCCAGCAGCTTAGGTGTGCCTTACACCTTC.

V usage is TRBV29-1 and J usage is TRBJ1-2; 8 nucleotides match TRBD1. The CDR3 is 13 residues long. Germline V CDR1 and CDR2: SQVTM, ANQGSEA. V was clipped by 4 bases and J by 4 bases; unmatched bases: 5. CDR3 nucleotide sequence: TGCAGCGTTGCGGTCGGACAGGGCTATGGCTACACCTTC. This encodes CSVAVGQGYGYTF.

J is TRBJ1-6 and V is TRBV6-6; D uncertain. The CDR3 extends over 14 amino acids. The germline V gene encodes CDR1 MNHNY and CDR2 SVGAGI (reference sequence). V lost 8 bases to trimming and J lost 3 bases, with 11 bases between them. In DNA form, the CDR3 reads TGTGCCAGCGGCGGCCTGGACTATAATTCACCCCTCCACTTT. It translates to CASGGLDYNSPLHF.

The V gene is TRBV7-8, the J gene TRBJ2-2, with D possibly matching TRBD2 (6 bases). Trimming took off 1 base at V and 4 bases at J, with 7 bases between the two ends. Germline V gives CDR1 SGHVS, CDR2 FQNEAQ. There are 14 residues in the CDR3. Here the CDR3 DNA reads TGTGCCAGCAGCTTAGGGGAGGCCACCGGGGAGCTGTTTTTT. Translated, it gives CASSLGEATGELFF.

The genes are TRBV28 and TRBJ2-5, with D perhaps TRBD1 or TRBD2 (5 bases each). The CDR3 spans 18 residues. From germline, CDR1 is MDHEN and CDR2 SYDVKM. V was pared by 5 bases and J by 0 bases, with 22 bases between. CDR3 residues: CASSSPRGWGGYQETQYF. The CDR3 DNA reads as TGTGCCAGCAGTAGCCCGAGAGGGTGGGGCGGGTACCAAGAGACCCAGTACTTC. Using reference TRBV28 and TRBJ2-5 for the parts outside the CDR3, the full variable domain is DVKVTQSSRYLVKRTGEKVFLECVQDMDHENMFWYRQDPGLGLRLIYFSYDVKMKEKGDIPEGYSVSREKKERFSLILESASTNQTSMYLCASSSPRGWGGYQETQYFGPGTRLLVL.

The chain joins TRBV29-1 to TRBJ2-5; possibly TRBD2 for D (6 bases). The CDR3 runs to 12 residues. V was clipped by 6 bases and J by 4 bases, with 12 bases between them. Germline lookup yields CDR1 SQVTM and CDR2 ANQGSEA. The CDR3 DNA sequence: TGCAGCGTCGACGGAGGGAGAGAGACCCAGTACTTC. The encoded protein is CSVDGGRETQYF.

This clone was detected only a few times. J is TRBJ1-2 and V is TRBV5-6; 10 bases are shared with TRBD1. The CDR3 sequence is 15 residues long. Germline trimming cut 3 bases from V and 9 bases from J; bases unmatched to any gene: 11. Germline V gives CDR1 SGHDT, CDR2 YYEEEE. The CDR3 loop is CASSSVTGGRLSYTF. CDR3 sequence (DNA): TGTGCCAGCAGCTCGGTGACAGGGGGCAGGTTGAGCTACACCTTC.

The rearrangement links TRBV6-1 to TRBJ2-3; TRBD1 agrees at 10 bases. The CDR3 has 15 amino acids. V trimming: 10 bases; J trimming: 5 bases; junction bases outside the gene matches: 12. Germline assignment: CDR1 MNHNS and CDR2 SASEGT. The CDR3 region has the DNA TGTGCCACCCACCCCTACGGACAGGGGGGAGATACGCAGTATTTT. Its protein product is CATHPYGQGGDTQYF.

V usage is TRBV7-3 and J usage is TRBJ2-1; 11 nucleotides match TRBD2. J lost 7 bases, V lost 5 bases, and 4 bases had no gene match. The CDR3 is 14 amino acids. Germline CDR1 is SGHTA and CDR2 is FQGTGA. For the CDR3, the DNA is TGTGCCAGCAGCCCTAGCGGGGGGATGAATGAGCAGTTCTTC. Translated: CASSPSGGMNEQFF.

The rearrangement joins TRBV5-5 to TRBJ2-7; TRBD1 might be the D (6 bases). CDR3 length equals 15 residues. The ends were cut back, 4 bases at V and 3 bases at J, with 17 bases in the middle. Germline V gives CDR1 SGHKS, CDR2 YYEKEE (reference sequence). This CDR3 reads CASSHDLDRFYEQYF. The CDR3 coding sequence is TGTGCCAGCAGCCACGACTTGGACAGATTCTACGAGCAGTACTTC.

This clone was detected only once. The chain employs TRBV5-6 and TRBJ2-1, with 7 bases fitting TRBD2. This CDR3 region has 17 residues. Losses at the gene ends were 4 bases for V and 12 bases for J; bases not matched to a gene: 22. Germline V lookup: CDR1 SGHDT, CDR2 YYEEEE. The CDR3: CASSQGRNTGSPGGQFF. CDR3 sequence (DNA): TGTGCCAGCAGCCAAGGTCGCAACACCGGATCCCCGGGGGGGCAGTTCTTC.

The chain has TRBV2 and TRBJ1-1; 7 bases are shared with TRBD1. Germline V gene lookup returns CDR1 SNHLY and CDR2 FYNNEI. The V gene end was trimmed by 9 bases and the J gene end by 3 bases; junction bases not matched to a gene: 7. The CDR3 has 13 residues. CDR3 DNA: TGTGCCAGTAGAACCCAGGGGGACACTGAAGCTTTCTTT. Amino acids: CASRTQGDTEAFF. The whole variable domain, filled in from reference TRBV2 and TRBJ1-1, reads EPEVTQTPSHQVTQMGQEVILRCVPISNHLYFYWYRQILGQKVEFLVSFYNNEISEKSEIFDDQFSVERPDGSNFTLKIRSTKLEDSAMYFCASRTQGDTEAFFGQGTRLTVV.

Here the CDR3 reads CASSLIPTGTEAFF. In DNA form, the CDR3 reads TGTGCCAGCAGCTTAATACCAACCGGCACTGAAGCTTTCTTT. The chain employs TRBV7-2 and TRBJ1-1; no reliable D call. Germline loops: CDR1 SGHTA, CDR2 FQGNSA. With 2 bases removed from V and 4 bases from J, the gap between germline ends came to 11 bases. The CDR3 has 14 residues.

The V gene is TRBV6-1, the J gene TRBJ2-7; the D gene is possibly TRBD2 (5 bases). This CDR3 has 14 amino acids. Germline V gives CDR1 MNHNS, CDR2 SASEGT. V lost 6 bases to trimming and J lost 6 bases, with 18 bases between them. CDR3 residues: CASRTGKITLEQYF. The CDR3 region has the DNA TGTGCCAGCAGGACGGGGAAGATTACTCTCGAGCAGTACTTC.

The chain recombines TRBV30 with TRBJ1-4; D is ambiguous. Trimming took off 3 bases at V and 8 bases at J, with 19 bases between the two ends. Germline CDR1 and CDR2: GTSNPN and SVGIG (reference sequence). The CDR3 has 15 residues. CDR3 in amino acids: CAWRATEPGGEKLFF. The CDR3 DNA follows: TGTGCCTGGAGGGCAACGGAACCTGGTGGAGAAAAACTGTTTTTT.

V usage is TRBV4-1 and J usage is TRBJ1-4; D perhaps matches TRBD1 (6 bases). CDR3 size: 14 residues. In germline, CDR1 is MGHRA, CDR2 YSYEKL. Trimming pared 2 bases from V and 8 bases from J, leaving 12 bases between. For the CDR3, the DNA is TGCGCCAGCAGCCAACTAACAGGGTACGAAAAACTGTTTTTT. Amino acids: CASSQLTGYEKLFF.

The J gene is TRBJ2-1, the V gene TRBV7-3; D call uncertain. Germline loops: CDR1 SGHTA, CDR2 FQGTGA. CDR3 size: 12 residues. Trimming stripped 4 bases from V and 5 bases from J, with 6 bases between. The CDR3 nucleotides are TGTGCCAGCAGCTCGAACGACAATGAGCAGTTCTTC. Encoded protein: CASSSNDNEQFF.